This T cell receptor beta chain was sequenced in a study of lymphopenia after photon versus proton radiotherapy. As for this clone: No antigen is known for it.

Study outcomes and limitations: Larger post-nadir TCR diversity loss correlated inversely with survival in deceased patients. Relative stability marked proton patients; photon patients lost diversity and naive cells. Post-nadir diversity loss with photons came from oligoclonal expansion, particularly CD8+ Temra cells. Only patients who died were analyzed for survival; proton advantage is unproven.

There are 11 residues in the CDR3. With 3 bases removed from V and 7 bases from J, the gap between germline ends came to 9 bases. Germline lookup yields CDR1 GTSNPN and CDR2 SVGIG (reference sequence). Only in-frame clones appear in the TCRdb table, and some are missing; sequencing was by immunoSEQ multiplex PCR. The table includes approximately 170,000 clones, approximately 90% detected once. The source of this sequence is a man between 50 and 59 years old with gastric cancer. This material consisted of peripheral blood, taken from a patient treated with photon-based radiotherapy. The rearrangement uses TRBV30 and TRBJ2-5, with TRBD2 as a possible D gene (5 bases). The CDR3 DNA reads TGTGCCTGGAGAGAGGGATCGACCCAGTACTTC. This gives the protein CAWREGSTQYF.